The clone carrying this TCR beta chain was observed many times. The antigen is unknown. These data originate in a study of neurological immune-mediated disorders. The CDR3 contains 14 residues. Looked up from germline, CDR1 is ENHRY and CDR2 is SYGVKD. The V end was cut by 0 bases, the J end by 3 bases, with 8 bases between. Whole-study results and caveats: No expanded-clone CDR3 amino acid sequence recurred across subjects, suggesting private TCR-beta repertoires.

TCRdb re-called the 5' RACE reads through MiXCR, storing one row per CDR3 protein. The sample shows approximately 41,000 distinct CDR3 sequences, 13% to 15% of them seen only once. Sorted libraries drew on under 1.2 million CD4+ or CD8+ T cells. Sequencing was performed on CD4+ T cells from blood. The sequence was collected from a woman aged 60-70 years with HTLV-1-associated myelopathy (HAM/TSP). The chain combines TRBV10-3 with TRBJ1-1, with D hard to call. CDR3 region: CAISESAADTEAFF. The CDR3, as DNA: TGTGCCATCAGTGAGTCGGCAGCGGACACTGAAGCTTTCTTT.